The subject of this entry is one T cell receptor beta chain. Only in-frame clones appear in the TCRdb table, and some are missing; sequencing was by immunoSEQ multiplex PCR. The sample shows tens of thousands of clones, 90% to 95% of them seen only once. This sample is drawn from a study of T cell changes during pregnancy in multiple sclerosis. J lost 4 bases, V lost 5 bases, and 7 bases had no gene match. The CDR3 spans 15 residues. Germline V CDR1 and CDR2: SGHTA, FQGNSA. The sequences come from CD8+ T cells from peripheral blood mononuclear cells, collected in the third trimester of pregnancy. This TCR derives from a female donor with multiple sclerosis, enrolled in a pregnancy study. V usage is TRBV7-2 and J usage is TRBJ1-4; 7 nucleotides align to TRBD1. Here the CDR3 reads CASSTRTGINEKLFF. CDR3 coding DNA: TGTGCCAGCAGCACCCGGACAGGAATTAATGAAAAACTGTTTTTT.